The 20 T cell receptor beta chains reported below all come from one sample, sequenced in a study of siplizumab effects on memory and regulatory T cells. Sequencing was performed with immunoSEQ multiplex PCR; in TCRdb, only in-frame clones are kept and a portion is missing. The sample shows tens of thousands of clones, roughly nine tenths of them seen only once. The sequenced material came from CD8+ T cells sorted from blood. These receptor sequences come from a human donor in good health.

The V call is TRBV6-6, the J call TRBJ2-5, with D perhaps TRBD1 or TRBD2 (5 bases each). CDR1 and CDR2 (germline): MNHNY, SVGAGI (reference sequence). V lost 1 base to trimming and J lost 2 bases, with 11 bases between them. The CDR3 length is 15 residues. CDR3: CASSYFGAKQETQYF. CDR3 DNA sequence: TGTGCCAGCAGTTACTTCGGGGCTAAACAAGAGACCCAGTACTTC.

The rearrangement joins TRBV4-1 to TRBJ2-7; unclear D gene. V shed 4 bases and J shed 1 base, with 11 bases lying between them. Germline V CDR1 and CDR2: MGHRA, YSYEKL. The CDR3 is 14 amino acids. The CDR3 coding sequence is TGCGCCAGCAGCCCGTACGGCGTTTCCTACGAGCAGTACTTC. Its translation: CASSPYGVSYEQYF.

The genes are TRBV9 and TRBJ1-1; D ambiguous. The CDR3 consists of 15 residues. V lost 0 bases and J lost 1, with 10 bases in between. CDR1 and CDR2 from the germline V gene are SGDLS and YYNGEE. The CDR3 here is CASSVVSAGNTEAFF. The CDR3 DNA follows: TGTGCCAGCAGCGTAGTATCGGCGGGGAACACTGAAGCTTTCTTT. Using reference TRBV9 and TRBJ1-1 for the parts outside the CDR3, the full variable domain is DSGVTQTPKHLITATGQRVTLRCSPRSGDLSVYWYQQSLDQGLQFLIQYYNGEERAKGNILERFSAQQFPDLHSELNLSSLELGDSALYFCASSVVSAGNTEAFFGQGTRLTVV.

The chain has TRBV19 and TRBJ2-7; D unclear. The germline V gene has CDR1 LNHDA and CDR2 SQIVND (reference sequence). This CDR3 has 12 residues. Trimming removed 5 bases at V and 2 bases at J, with 7 bases between. The CDR3 reads CASSVSAYEQYF. The DNA for the CDR3 is TGTGCCAGTAGTGTGTCAGCCTACGAGCAGTACTTC.

The chain carries TRBV19 and TRBJ1-3; no definite D call. This CDR3 contains 13 residues. The V end lost 5 bases, the J end lost 4 bases, and 9 bases lay between the germline ends. Germline CDR1 reads LNHDA; CDR2 reads SQIVND (reference sequence). The CDR3 bases are TGTGCCAGTAGTCCCTCCCAAGGAAACACCATATATTTT. Protein: CASSPSQGNTIYF.

The gene calls are TRBV27 and TRBJ1-5; perhaps TRBD1 as D (6 bases). V gave up 4 bases and J gave up 4 bases, with 8 bases separating them. The V gene's germline CDR1 is MNHEY and CDR2 SMNVEV (reference sequence). This CDR3 spans 13 amino acids. CDR3 in amino acids: CASSSGENQPQHF. The CDR3 DNA sequence: TGTGCCAGCAGTTCAGGGGAAAATCAGCCCCAGCATTTT.

The chain links TRBV6-4 to TRBJ2-7; D not certain. The CDR3 has 15 residues. Germline CDR1 and CDR2: MRHNA and SNTAGT. The V gene lost 5 bases and the J gene lost 5 bases, with 19 bases spanning the gap. CDR3 protein: CASSPRSTRFDEQYF. As DNA, the CDR3 is TGTGCCAGCAGTCCACGCTCCACGAGGTTCGACGAGCAGTACTTC.

About this clone: An end of the junction does not agree with germline; a read error may underlie this. The chain combines TRBV5-1 with TRBJ2-7; weak D call: TRBD2 (6 bases). Germline V lookup: CDR1 SGHRS, CDR2 YFSETQ. The CDR3 loop spans 13 amino acids. In DNA form, the CDR3 reads TGCGCCGGCAGCTCGGGACTCCGTTACGAGCAGTACTTC. Amino acids: CAGSSGLRYEQYF.

The CDR3 bases are TGTGCCAGCAGTGGCCGCTCCAGCGGGGGGTCAGATACGCAGTATTTT. Its protein is CASSGRSSGGSDTQYF. V usage is TRBV6-4 and J usage is TRBJ2-3; 9 nucleotides line up with TRBD2. The CDR3 length is 16 residues. Germline V gene sequence: CDR1 MRHNA, CDR2 SNTAGT. V shed 4 bases, J shed 4 bases, and the junction held 9 bases outside the gene matches.

This chain uses TRBV30 with TRBJ2-1; tentative D call: TRBD2 (6 bases). The CDR3 is 15 residues long. CDR1 and CDR2 from the germline V gene are GTSNPN and SVGIG (reference sequence). The ends were cut back, 5 bases at V and 1 base at J, with 15 bases in the middle. The DNA for the CDR3 is TGTGCCTGGGTACTCGGGGCGGGGTCCTACAATGAGCAGTTCTTC. It codes for CAWVLGAGSYNEQFF.

This chain connects TRBV7-9 to TRBJ2-3; D remains ambiguous. The germline CDR1 and CDR2 sequences are SEHNR and FQNEAQ (reference sequence). This CDR3 is built from 17 residues. V lost 0 bases and J 1 base, leaving 14 bases between the germline ends. This CDR3 reads CASSLAGGWVGTDTQYF. In DNA, the CDR3 is TGTGCCAGCAGCTTAGCGGGCGGTTGGGTTGGCACAGATACGCAGTATTTT. The entire variable domain, with the rest obtained from reference TRBV7-9 and TRBJ2-3, is as follows: DTGVSQNPRHKITKRGQNVTFRCDPISEHNRLYWYRQTLGQGPEFLTYFQNEAQLEKSRLLSDRFSAERPKGSFSTLEIQRTEQGDSAMYLCASSLAGGWVGTDTQYFGPGTRLTVL.

A word on this clone: An end of the junction differs from the germline gene, which may be a read error. This rearrangement joins TRBV7-7 to TRBJ2-7; D tentatively reads TRBD1 or TRBD2 (5 bases each). Germline CDR1 reads SSHAT; CDR2 reads FNYEAQ (reference sequence). The CDR3 sequence is 15 residues long. CDR3 coding DNA: TGTGCTAGCAGCTTAGGATCGGGACCGTACTACGAGCAGTACTTC. This encodes CASSLGSGPYYEQYF.

The chain joins TRBV6-5 to TRBJ1-1, with D perhaps TRBD1 (5 bases). V dropped 5 bases and J dropped 1 base, with 8 bases sitting between them. CDR1 and CDR2 (germline): MNHEY, SVGAGI. There are 13 residues in the CDR3. The CDR3 sequence is CASSGGTNTEAFF. The CDR3 region has the DNA TGTGCCAGCAGTGGGGGGACGAACACTGAAGCTTTCTTT.

This sequence joins TRBV27 and TRBJ2-1, with D uncertain. Germline V gene lookup returns CDR1 MNHEY and CDR2 SMNVEV (reference sequence). V lost 6 bases to trimming and J lost 3 bases, with 9 bases between them. This CDR3 spans 13 amino acids. CDR3 residues: CASSYQRYNEQFF. The CDR3 DNA follows: TGTGCCAGCAGCTATCAGCGCTACAATGAGCAGTTCTTC.

This chain joins TRBV25-1 and TRBJ1-2; D might be TRBD1 (6 bases). The CDR3 has 12 amino acids. The V end was cut by 6 bases, the J end by 6 bases, with 11 bases between. Germline CDR1 is MGHDK and CDR2 is SYGVNS. CDR3 in DNA: TGTGCCAGCAGAGGACAGTGGGATGGCTACACCTTC. Translating gives CASRGQWDGYTF.

The chain combines TRBV15 with TRBJ1-5, with 7 positions matching TRBD1. V lost 1 base, J lost 2 bases, and 11 bases stayed unmatched. CDR1 is LNHNV and CDR2 is YYDKDF in the germline V gene (reference sequence). The CDR3 has 18 amino acids. CDR3 sequence: CATSRGRDSEPGNQPQHF. The CDR3 region has the DNA TGTGCCACCAGCAGAGGCCGGGACAGCGAACCGGGCAATCAGCCCCAGCATTTT. Based on the CDR3 plus reference TRBV15 and TRBJ1-5, the full variable domain is DAMVIQNPRYQVTQFGKPVTLSCSQTLNHNVMYWYQQKSSQAPKLLFHYYDKDFNNEADTPDNFQSRRPNTSFCFLDIRSPGLGDTAMYLCATSRGRDSEPGNQPQHFGDGTRLSIL.

The rearrangement links TRBV14 to TRBJ2-2, with TRBD2 matching over 10 bases. V lost 2 bases to trimming and J lost 7 bases; unmatched junction nucleotides: 7. Germline CDR1 reads SGHDN; CDR2 reads FVKESK. This CDR3 comprises 16 residues. The CDR3 here is CASSQPAGGLDGELFF. The CDR3 bases are TGTGCCAGCAGCCAACCAGCGGGGGGGCTTGACGGGGAGCTGTTTTTT.

The chain employs TRBV7-2 and TRBJ2-2; the match to TRBD2 covers 10 bases. This CDR3 is 15 amino acids long. Trimming took 4 bases from V and 3 from J; bases not matched to a gene: 2. CDR1 is SGHTA, CDR2 FQGNSA, per germline. This CDR3 reads CASSSSGGYTGELFF. DNA of the CDR3: TGTGCCAGCAGCTCTAGCGGGGGATACACCGGGGAGCTGTTTTTT.

The chain combines TRBV7-9 with TRBJ1-1; D not certain. Germline lookup yields CDR1 SEHNR and CDR2 FQNEAQ (reference sequence). The V and J ends lost 1 base and 7 bases respectively, with 7 bases between them. There are 12 residues in the CDR3. The CDR3 loop is CASSLGGGEAFF. CDR3 DNA sequence: TGTGCCAGCAGCTTAGGGGGAGGTGAAGCTTTCTTT.

V and J are TRBV5-4 and TRBJ1-1; 7 positions match TRBD1. V shed 4 bases and J 0 bases; nucleotides not matched to a gene: 6. The CDR3 contains 15 residues. Per germline, CDR1 SGHNT and CDR2 YYREEE (reference sequence). CDR3 DNA: TGTGCCAGCAGCCGATTGGGACAGTTGAACACTGAAGCTTTCTTT. Protein: CASSRLGQLNTEAFF.